These T cell receptor beta chains were read from a single sample in a study of blood T cell repertoires in COVID-19. Sequencing used immunoSEQ multiplex PCR; TCRdb keeps in-frame clones, though not all of them. The data show tens of thousands of clones, with about 88% seen just once and roughly 1.5% held by the top ten. The sample taken for sequencing was peripheral blood. The receptors derive from a man in his sixties with acute or convalescent COVID-19. CDR3s include the opening cysteine and the closing phenylalanine or tryptophan. A D gene is named only where the DNA matches it firmly. Rows give clone size only sometimes, using once, few, many, or a class for an expanded clone.

cdr3_aa cdr3_nt v_call clone_size j_call d_call
CASSQTGTVNTEAFF TGTGCCAGCAGCCAAACCGGGACTGTAAACACTGAAGCTTTCTTT TRBV3-1/TRBV3-2 - TRBJ1-1 -
CASSVEAASSTDTQYF TGTGCCAGCAGCGTAGAGGCGGCCTCATCCACAGATACGCAGTATTTT TRBV9 - TRBJ2-3 -
CASRDTGWRDQPQHF TGTGCCAGCAGGGATACAGGGTGGCGCGATCAGCCCCAGCATTTT TRBV6-5 once TRBJ1-5 -
CASSSAGASTDTQYF TGCGCCAGCAGCTCCGCGGGAGCTAGCACAGATACGCAGTATTTT TRBV5-1 - TRBJ2-3 TRBD2
CASSGTGVTGELFF TGCGCCAGCAGTGGGACAGGGGTCACCGGGGAGCTGTTTTTT TRBV5-1 - TRBJ2-2 TRBD1
CASSERTGGSDTQYF TGTGCCAGCAGTGAACGGACAGGGGGCAGTGATACGCAGTATTTT TRBV6-4 - TRBJ2-3 TRBD1
CASSYSSGGAYEQYF TGTGCCAGCAGTTACTCTAGCGGCGGGGCCTACGAGCAGTACTTC TRBV6-6 - TRBJ2-7 -
CAIRDRGRSYEQYF TGTGCCATCAGGGACAGGGGAAGGTCCTACGAGCAGTACTTC TRBV10-3 few TRBJ2-7 TRBD1
CASSNQRTGSTF TGTGCCAGCAGCAACCAAAGGACAGGTTCGACCTTC TRBV5-6 - TRBJ1-2 TRBD1
CASSQVRGKGIEKLFF TGCGCCAGCAGCCAAGTAAGGGGAAAGGGAATCGAAAAACTGTTTTTT TRBV4-1 - TRBJ1-4 -
CASSQQGGAFF TGCGCCAGCAGCCAACAGGGAGGAGCTTTCTTT TRBV4-1 - TRBJ1-1 -
CASSSGGQESRLGEQYF TGTGCCAGCAGCAGTGGGGGACAAGAAAGTCGATTGGGGGAGCAGTACTTC TRBV11-3 - TRBJ2-7 -
CASSYSPNQPQHF TGTGCCAGCAGTTACTCCCCGAATCAGCCCCAGCATTTT TRBV6-5 - TRBJ1-5 -
CAWSDGSNQPQHF TGTGCCTGGAGTGACGGGAGCAATCAGCCCCAGCATTTT TRBV30 - TRBJ1-5 -
CASTGYSGNTIYF TGTGCCAGTACAGGGTACTCTGGAAACACCATATATTTT TRBV19 - TRBJ1-3 -
CASTVAGVNYGYTF TGTGCCAGCACCGTTGCCGGGGTAAACTATGGCTACACCTTC TRBV6-5 - TRBJ1-2 -
CASSPKGGRTPREKLFF TGCGCCAGCAGCCCGAAAGGGGGTCGGACCCCGAGGGAAAAACTGTTTTTT TRBV4-1 - TRBJ1-4 -
CASSLEDRVSPLHF TGCGCCAGCAGCTTGGAGGACAGGGTCTCACCCCTCCACTTT TRBV5-1 few TRBJ1-6 TRBD1
CASSLGQGIGGNTIYF TGTGCCAGCAGTTTGGGACAGGGGATAGGTGGAAACACCATATATTTT TRBV6-5 - TRBJ1-3 TRBD1
CASSQDRREGQETQYF TGTGCCAGCAGCCAAGATAGACGGGAGGGCCAAGAGACCCAGTACTTC TRBV3-1/TRBV3-2 - TRBJ2-5 TRBD2
CASSPRGGIDEQYF TGTGCCAGCAGCCCCCGAGGGGGCATCGACGAGCAGTACTTC TRBV27 - TRBJ2-7 TRBD1
CASRYRGRRGNSPLHF TGTGCCAGCCGGTACAGGGGGCGGCGAGGTAATTCACCCCTCCACTTT TRBV27 - TRBJ1-6 TRBD1
CASSEQGQGENTGELFF TGTGCCAGCAGCGAACAGGGACAGGGGGAGAACACCGGGGAGCTGTTTTTT TRBV7-9 - TRBJ2-2 TRBD1
CASSGGQGSGYTF TGTGCCAGCTCAGGGGGACAGGGGAGCGGCTACACCTTC TRBV18 - TRBJ1-2 TRBD1
CASSQGGSSYNEQFF TGTGCCAGCAGCCAAGGAGGCAGCTCCTACAATGAGCAGTTCTTC TRBV9 - TRBJ2-1 -
CSVEGGAGYEQYF TGCAGCGTTGAAGGGGGCGCAGGGTACGAGCAGTACTTC TRBV29-1 - TRBJ2-7 -
CASRRDRESEQYF TGTGCCAGCAGGAGGGACAGAGAGAGCGAGCAGTACTTC TRBV2 few TRBJ2-7 TRBD1
CASSDRTSGFYNEQFF TGTGCCAGCAGTGACCGGACTAGCGGGTTCTACAATGAGCAGTTCTTC TRBV6-1 - TRBJ2-1 TRBD2
CASSIGDRGSQPQHF TGTGCCAGTAGTATCGGGGACAGGGGGAGTCAGCCCCAGCATTTT TRBV19 - TRBJ1-5 TRBD1
CASSYPKKLSYEQYF TGTGCCAGCAGTTACCCGAAGAAACTCTCCTACGAGCAGTACTTC TRBV6-5 - TRBJ2-7 -
CATSDSRGAIDYTF TGTGCCACCAGTGATTCCCGGGGGGCCATAGACTACACCTTC TRBV24-1 - TRBJ1-2 -
CASSREPLSGNTIYF TGTGCCAGCAGCCGGGAACCTCTGTCTGGAAACACCATATATTTT TRBV5-4 - TRBJ1-3 -
CARGTGSPLTF TGTGCCAGAGGGACAGGCAGCCCCCTCACCTTC TRBV2 - TRBJ1-2 TRBD1
CATSDPGDTEAFF TGTGCCACCAGTGACCCGGGGGACACTGAAGCTTTCTTT TRBV24-1 - TRBJ1-1 -
CASSSTRSSYNEQFF TGTGCCAGCAGTTCCACGAGAAGTAGCTACAATGAGCAGTTCTTC TRBV27 few TRBJ2-1 -
CASSLIGQGSRYSNQPQHF TGTGCCAGCAGTTTAATCGGCCAGGGTTCCCGATATAGCAATCAGCCCCAGCATTTT TRBV27 - TRBJ1-5 -
CASSQAGRSYNSPLHF TGCGCCAGCAGCCAAGCGGGAAGGTCCTATAATTCACCCCTCCACTTT TRBV4-1 - TRBJ1-6 -
CASSRYSTGTTEAFF TGTGCCAGCAGCCGTTATAGTACCGGGACAACTGAAGCTTTCTTT TRBV14 - TRBJ1-1 -
CAIATSGRETQYF TGTGCCATCGCGACTAGCGGGCGGGAGACCCAGTACTTC TRBV10-3 - TRBJ2-5 TRBD2
CASSLWGGKDQPQHF TGTGCCAGCAGCTTATGGGGAGGGAAGGATCAGCCCCAGCATTTT TRBV11-2 - TRBJ1-5 -
CASSSGGRQGYGYTF TGTGCCAGCAGCTCAGGGGGTCGACAGGGATATGGCTACACCTTC TRBV11-2 - TRBJ1-2 TRBD1
CASRSGGSSYNEQFF TGTGCCAGCAGAAGCGGGGGGAGCTCCTACAATGAGCAGTTCTTC TRBV6-6 - TRBJ2-1 TRBD2
CASLGTSGTSGYTGELFF TGTGCCAGTTTGGGGACCTCCGGGACTAGCGGCTACACCGGGGAGCTGTTTTTT TRBV27 - TRBJ2-2 TRBD2
CASSTQAQETQYF TGTGCCAGCAGTACACAGGCCCAAGAGACCCAGTACTTC TRBV2 - TRBJ2-5 -
CASLRAGGTGELFF TGTGCCAGTTTGCGGGCAGGGGGTACCGGGGAGCTGTTTTTT TRBV19 - TRBJ2-2 TRBD1
CASSQGLAGDNEQFF TGTGCCAGCTCGCAAGGACTAGCGGGAGACAATGAGCAGTTCTTC TRBV18 - TRBJ2-1 TRBD2
CASSSSLGGGFYEQFF TGTGCCAGCAGCTCGTCACTGGGCGGGGGGTTCTATGAGCAGTTCTTC TRBV11-2 - TRBJ2-1 TRBD2
CASSPGRGIGELFF TGTGCCAGCTCACCAGGCAGAGGAATTGGGGAGCTGTTTTTT TRBV18 - TRBJ2-2 -
CASSLGAGGRNTIYF TGTGCCAGCAGCTTAGGAGCAGGGGGTAGAAACACCATATATTTT TRBV7-8 - TRBJ1-3 TRBD1
CASRAGGYTF TGTGCCAGCAGAGCAGGCGGCTACACCTTC TRBV2 - TRBJ1-2 -